The T cell receptor beta chain under discussion was sequenced for a study of cytomegalovirus exposure and HLA in healthy donors. Study observations and caveats: Later analysis suggested most CMV-associated TCR beta chains were HLA-restricted.

The sample holds a few counts of this clone. Its antigen is not known. The study ran its PCR with 60 Vbeta and 13 Jbeta primers. The table came from immunoSEQ multiplex PCR; TCRdb's copy has only in-frame clones and leaves some out. Of around 110,000 clones listed, about four fifths are singletons. In germline, CDR1 is GTSNPN, CDR2 SVGIG (reference sequence). V shed 7 bases and J 0 bases; nucleotides not matched to a gene: 2. The CDR3 extends over 13 amino acids. This TCR came from a woman aged 18-35 years in good health and CMV-seropositive. The chain recombines TRBV30 with TRBJ2-2; 7 nucleotides line up with TRBD1. Sequencing input: PBMCs. CDR3 in amino acids: CAFTGANTGELFF. The DNA for the CDR3 is TGTGCCTTTACAGGGGCGAACACCGGGGAGCTGTTTTTT. The entire variable domain, with the rest obtained from reference TRBV30 and TRBJ2-2, is as follows: SQTIHQWPATLVQPVGSPLSLECTVEGTSNPNLYWYRQAAGRGLQLLFYSVGIGQISSEVPQNLSASRPQDRQFILSSKKLLLSDSGFYLCAFTGANTGELFFGEGSRLTVL.